The clone carrying this T cell receptor beta chain has just a few counts. Source study methods: Estimation of nucleated cell counts relied on the amplification of reference gene primers. Sequencing was performed with immunoSEQ multiplex PCR; in TCRdb, only in-frame clones are kept and a portion is missing. From that table come the V and J calls and clone size; the DNA was used to work out D and trimming. The sample shows about 200,000 clones, approximately 92% of them seen only once. Trimming removed 7 bases from V and 4 bases from J, with 14 bases in between. The CDR3 length is 14 residues. The germline V gene encodes CDR1 MDHEN and CDR2 SYDVKM. This entry is derived from a study of blood T cell repertoires in COVID-19. Study background: Material from acute and convalescent COVID-19 was sourced from the United States, Italy and Spain. PBMCs, B-cell-depleted T cells, or T cells were the source of the cDNA or gDNA that made up the material.

The chain couples TRBV28 to TRBJ1-3; TRBD1 is a possible D gene (5 bases). The sequenced sample was peripheral blood. The source is a man aged 50-60 years with acute or convalescent COVID-19. In nucleotides, the CDR3 is TGTGCCAGCACCATAGGGGCTGACGGAAACACCATATATTTT. It yields the protein CASTIGADGNTIYF.